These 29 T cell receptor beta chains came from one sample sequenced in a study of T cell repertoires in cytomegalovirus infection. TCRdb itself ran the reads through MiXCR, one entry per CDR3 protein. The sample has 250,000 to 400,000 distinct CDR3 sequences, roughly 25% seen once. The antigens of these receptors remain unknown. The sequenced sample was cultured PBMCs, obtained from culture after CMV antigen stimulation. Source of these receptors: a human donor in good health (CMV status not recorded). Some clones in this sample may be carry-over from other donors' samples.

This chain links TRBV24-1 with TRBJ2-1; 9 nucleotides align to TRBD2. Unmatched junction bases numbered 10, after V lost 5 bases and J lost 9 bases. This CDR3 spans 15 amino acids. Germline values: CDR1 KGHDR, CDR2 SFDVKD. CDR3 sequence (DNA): TGTGCCACCAGTGTGGGAGCGGGAGGCCAGGGTGAGCAGTTCTTC. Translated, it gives CATSVGAGGQGEQFF.

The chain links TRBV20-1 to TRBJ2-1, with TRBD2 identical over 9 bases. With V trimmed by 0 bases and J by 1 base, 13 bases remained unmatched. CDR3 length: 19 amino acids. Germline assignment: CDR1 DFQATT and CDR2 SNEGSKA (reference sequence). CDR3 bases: TGCAGTGCTAGAGATTGGCCTCTGAGCGGGAGGACTTCCTACAATGAGCAGTTCTTC. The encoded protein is CSARDWPLSGRTSYNEQFF.

This CDR3 is CASADSEQYF. In nucleotides, the CDR3 is TGTGCCAGCGCCGACAGCGAGCAGTACTTC. This chain links TRBV28 with TRBJ2-7; possibly TRBD1 for D (5 bases). This CDR3 is built from 10 residues. The germline gives CDR1 MDHEN, CDR2 SYDVKM. Deletions cut 8 bases from V and 6 bases from J, with 8 bases between.

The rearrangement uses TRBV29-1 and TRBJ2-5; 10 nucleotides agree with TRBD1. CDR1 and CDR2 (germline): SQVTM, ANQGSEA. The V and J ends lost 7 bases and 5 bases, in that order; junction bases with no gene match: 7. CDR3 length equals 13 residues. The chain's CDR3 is CSAWTGGDETQYF. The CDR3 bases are TGCAGCGCCTGGACAGGGGGTGATGAGACCCAGTACTTC.

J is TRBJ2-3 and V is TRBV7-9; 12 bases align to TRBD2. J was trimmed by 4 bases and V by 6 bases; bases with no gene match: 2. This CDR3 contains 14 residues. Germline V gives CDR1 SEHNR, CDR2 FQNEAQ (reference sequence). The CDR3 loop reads CASRRLAGADTQYF. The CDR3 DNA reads TGTGCCAGCAGAAGACTAGCGGGAGCAGATACGCAGTATTTT.

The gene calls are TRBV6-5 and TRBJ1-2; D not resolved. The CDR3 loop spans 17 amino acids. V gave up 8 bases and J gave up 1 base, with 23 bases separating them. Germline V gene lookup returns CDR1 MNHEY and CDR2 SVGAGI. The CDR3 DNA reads TGTGCCAGCCGCCGCACGACGGGGAATCGCCTTAACTATGGCTACACCTTC. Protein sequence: CASRRTTGNRLNYGYTF.

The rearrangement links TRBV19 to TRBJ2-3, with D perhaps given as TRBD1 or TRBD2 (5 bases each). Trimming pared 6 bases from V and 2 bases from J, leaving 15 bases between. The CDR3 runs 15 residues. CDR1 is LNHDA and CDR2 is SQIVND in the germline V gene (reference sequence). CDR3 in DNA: TGTGCCAGTAGCTCCACCGGGGCCCCCACAGATACGCAGTATTTT. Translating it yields CASSSTGAPTDTQYF.

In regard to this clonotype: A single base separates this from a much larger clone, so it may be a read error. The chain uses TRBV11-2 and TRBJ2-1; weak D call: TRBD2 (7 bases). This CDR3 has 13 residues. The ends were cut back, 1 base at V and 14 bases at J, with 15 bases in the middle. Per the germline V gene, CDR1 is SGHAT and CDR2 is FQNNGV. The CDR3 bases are TGTGCCAGCAGCTTAGGGGGGGGGCTAGGGAAGTTCTTC. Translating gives CASSLGGGLGKFF.

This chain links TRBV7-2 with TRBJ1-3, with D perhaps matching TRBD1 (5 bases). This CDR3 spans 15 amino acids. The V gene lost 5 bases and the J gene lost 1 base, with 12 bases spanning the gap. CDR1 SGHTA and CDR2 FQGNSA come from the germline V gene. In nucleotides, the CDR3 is TGTGCCAGCAGCGCGGGACTCTCGTCTGGAAACACCATATATTTT. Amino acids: CASSAGLSSGNTIYF.

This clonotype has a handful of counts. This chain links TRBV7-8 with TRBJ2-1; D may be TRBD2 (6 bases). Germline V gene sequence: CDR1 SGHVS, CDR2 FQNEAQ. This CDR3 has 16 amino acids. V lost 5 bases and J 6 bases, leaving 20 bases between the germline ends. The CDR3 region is CASSPGSLAARNEQFF. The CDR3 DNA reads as TGTGCCAGCAGCCCCGGGTCACTAGCAGCTCGCAATGAGCAGTTCTTC.

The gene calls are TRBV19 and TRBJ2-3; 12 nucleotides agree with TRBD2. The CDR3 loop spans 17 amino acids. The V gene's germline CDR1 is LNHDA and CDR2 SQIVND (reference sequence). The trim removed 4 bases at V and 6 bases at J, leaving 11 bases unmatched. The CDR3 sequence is CASSTYSTSGSVDTQYF. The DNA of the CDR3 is TGTGCCAGTAGTACCTACTCGACTAGCGGGAGTGTGGATACGCAGTATTTT.

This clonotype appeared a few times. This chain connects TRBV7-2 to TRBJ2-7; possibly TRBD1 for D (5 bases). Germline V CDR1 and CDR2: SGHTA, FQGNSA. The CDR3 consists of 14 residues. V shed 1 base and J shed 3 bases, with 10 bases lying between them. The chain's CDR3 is CASSLGTMVYEQYF. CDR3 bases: TGTGCCAGCAGCTTAGGGACAATGGTCTACGAGCAGTACTTC.

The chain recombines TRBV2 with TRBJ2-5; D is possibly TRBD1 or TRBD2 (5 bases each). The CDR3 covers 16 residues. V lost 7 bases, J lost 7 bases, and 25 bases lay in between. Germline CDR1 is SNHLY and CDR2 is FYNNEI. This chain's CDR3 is CASTREQALSGGTQYF. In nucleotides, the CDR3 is TGTGCCAGCACGAGGGAACAGGCACTAAGTGGAGGGACCCAGTACTTC.

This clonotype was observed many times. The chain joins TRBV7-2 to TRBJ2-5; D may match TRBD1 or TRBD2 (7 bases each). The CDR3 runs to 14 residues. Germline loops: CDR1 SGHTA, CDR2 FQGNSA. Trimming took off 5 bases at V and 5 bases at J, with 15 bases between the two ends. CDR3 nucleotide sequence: TGTGCCAGCAGCCAGGGGGGGGGCCTGGAGACCCAGTACTTC. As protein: CASSQGGGLETQYF.

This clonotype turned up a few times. The DNA for the CDR3 is TGTGCCAGCACCCGGGACAGGGGCATCTCTGGGGCCAACGTCCTGACTTTC. This translates into CASTRDRGISGANVLTF. V and J are TRBV6-6 and TRBJ2-6; 10 nucleotides agree with TRBD1. The CDR3 sequence is 17 residues long. Germline CDR1 and CDR2: MNHNY and SVGAGI (reference sequence). The junction had 6 bases not matched to a gene; V was cut back by 7 bases and J by 0 bases.

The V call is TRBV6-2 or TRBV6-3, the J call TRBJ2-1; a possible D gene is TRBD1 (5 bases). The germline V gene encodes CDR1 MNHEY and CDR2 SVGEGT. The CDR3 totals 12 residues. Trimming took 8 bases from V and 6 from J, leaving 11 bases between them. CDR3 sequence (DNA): TGTGCCAGCGGGAAAGACAGCAATGAGCAGTTCTTC. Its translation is CASGKDSNEQFF.

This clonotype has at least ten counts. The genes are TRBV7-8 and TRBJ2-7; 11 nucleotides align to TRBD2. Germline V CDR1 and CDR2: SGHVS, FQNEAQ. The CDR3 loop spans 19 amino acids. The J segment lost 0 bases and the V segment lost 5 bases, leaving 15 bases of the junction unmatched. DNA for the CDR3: TGTGCCAGCAGCCCGGTCCCCGGGACTAGCGGAATGAACTCCTACGAGCAGTACTTC. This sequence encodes CASSPVPGTSGMNSYEQYF.

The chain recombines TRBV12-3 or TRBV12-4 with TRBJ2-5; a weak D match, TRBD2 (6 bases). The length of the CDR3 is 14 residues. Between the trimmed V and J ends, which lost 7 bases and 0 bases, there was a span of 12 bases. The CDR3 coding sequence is TGTGCCAGCACGCGAGGAGGGTACCAAGAGACCCAGTACTTC. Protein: CASTRGGYQETQYF.

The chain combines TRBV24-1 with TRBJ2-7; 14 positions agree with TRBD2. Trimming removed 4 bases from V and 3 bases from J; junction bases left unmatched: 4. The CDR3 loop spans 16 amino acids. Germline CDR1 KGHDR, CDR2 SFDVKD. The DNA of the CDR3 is TGTGCCACCAGTGACGGTGGGACTAGCGGGAGCTACGAGCAGTACTTC. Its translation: CATSDGGTSGSYEQYF.

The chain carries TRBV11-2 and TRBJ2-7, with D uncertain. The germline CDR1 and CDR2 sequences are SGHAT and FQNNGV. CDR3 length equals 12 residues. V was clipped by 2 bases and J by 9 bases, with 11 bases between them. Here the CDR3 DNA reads TGTGCCAGCAGCTTACTCACCGGAAGGCAGTACGTC. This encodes CASSLLTGRQYV.

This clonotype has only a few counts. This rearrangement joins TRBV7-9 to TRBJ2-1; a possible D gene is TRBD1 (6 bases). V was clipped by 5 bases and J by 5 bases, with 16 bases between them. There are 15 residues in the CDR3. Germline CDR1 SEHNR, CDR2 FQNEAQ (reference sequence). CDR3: CASSIWTEEDNEQFF. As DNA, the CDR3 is TGTGCCAGCAGCATTTGGACAGAGGAGGACAATGAGCAGTTCTTC.

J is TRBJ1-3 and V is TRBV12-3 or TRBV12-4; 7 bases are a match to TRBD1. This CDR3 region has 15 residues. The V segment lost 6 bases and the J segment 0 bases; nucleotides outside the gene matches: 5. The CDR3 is CASSLGTASGNTIYF. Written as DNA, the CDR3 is TGTGCCAGCAGCCTAGGGACAGCCTCTGGAAACACCATATATTTT.

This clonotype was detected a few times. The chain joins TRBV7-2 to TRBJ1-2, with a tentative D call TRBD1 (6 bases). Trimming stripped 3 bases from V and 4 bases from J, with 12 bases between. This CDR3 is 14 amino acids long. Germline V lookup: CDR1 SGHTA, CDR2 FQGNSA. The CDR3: CASSFGQSIYGYTF. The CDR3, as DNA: TGTGCCAGCAGCTTCGGACAGTCAATCTATGGCTACACCTTC.

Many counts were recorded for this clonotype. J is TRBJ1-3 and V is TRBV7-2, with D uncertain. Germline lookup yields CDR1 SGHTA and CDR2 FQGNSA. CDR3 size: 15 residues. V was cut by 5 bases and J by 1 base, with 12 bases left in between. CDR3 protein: CASSPARASGNTIYF. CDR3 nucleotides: TGTGCCAGCAGCCCGGCCCGAGCTTCTGGAAACACCATATATTTT.

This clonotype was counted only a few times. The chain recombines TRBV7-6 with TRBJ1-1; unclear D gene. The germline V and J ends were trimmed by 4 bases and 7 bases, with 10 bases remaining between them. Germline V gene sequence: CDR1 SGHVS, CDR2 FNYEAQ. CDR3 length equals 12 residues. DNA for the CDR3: TGTGCCAGCAGCTCCGAGGGCAATGAAGCTTTCTTT. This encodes CASSSEGNEAFF.

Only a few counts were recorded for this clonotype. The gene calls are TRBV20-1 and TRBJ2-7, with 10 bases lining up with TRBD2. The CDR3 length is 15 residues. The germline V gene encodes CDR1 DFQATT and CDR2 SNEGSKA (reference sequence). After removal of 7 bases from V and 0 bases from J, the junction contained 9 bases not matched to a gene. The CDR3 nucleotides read TGCAGTGTAACGAAGCGGGAGGGGACCTCCTACGAGCAGTACTTC. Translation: CSVTKREGTSYEQYF.

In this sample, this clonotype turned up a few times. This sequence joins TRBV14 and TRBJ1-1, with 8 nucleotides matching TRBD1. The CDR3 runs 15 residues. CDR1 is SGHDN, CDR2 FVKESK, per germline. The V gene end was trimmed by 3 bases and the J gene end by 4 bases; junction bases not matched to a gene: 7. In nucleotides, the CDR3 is TGTGCCAGCAGCCACAAACAGGGGGGCGGCACTGAAGCTTTCTTT. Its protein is CASSHKQGGGTEAFF.

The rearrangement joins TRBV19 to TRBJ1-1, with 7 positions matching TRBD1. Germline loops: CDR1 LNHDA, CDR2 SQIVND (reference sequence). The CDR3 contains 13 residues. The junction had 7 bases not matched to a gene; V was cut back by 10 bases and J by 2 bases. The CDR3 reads CATEDRTNTEAFF. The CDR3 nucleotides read TGTGCCACCGAGGACAGGACCAACACTGAAGCTTTCTTT.

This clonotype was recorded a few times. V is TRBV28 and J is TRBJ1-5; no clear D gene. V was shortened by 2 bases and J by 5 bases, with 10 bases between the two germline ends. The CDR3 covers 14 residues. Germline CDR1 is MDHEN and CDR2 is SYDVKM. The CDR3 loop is CASSLRGYDQPQHF. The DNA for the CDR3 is TGTGCCAGCAGTTTAAGAGGGTATGATCAGCCCCAGCATTTT.